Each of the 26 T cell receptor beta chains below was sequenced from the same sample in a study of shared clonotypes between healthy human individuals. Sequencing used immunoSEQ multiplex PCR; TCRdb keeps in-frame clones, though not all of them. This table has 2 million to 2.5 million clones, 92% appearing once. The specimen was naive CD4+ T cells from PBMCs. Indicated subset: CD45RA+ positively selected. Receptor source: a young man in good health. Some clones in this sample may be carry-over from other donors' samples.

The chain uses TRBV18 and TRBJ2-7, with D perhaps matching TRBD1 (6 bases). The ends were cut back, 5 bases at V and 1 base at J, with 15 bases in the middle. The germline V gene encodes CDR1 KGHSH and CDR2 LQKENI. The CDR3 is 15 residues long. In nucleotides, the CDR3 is TGTGCCAGCTCAGAAAGCACCGGGACATCCTACGAGCAGTACTTC. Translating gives CASSESTGTSYEQYF. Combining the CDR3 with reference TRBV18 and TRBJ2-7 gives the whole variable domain NAGVMQNPRHLVRRRGQEARLRCSPMKGHSHVYWYRQLPEEGLKFMVYLQKENIIDESGMPKERFSAEFPKEGPSILRIQQVVRGDSAAYFCASSESTGTSYEQYFGPGTRLTVT.

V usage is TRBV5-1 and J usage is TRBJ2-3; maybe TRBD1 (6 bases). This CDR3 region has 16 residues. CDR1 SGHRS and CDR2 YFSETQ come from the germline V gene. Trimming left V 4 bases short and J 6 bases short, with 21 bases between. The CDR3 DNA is TGCGCCAGCAGCCCCCTCTCGGGGACACCCGGGGATACGCAGTATTTT. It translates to CASSPLSGTPGDTQYF.

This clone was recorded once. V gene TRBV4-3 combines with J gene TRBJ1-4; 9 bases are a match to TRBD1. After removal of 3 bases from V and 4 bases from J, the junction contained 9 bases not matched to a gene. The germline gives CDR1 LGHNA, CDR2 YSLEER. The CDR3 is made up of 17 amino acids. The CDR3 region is CASSHGQGQNRNEKLFF. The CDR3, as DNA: TGCGCCAGCAGCCACGGACAGGGGCAGAACCGTAATGAAAAACTGTTTTTT.

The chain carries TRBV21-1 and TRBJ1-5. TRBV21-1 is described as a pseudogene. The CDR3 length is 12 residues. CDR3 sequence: CASRKGEEAQHF. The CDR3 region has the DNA TGTGCCAGCAGAAAGGGGGAGGAGGCCCAGCATTTT.

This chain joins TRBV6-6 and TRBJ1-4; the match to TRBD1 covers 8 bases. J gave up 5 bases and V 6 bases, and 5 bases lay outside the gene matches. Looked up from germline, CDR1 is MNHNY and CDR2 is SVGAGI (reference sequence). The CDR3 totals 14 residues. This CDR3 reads CASSPDRANEKLFF. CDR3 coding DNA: TGTGCCAGCAGCCCGGACAGGGCAAATGAAAAACTGTTTTTT.

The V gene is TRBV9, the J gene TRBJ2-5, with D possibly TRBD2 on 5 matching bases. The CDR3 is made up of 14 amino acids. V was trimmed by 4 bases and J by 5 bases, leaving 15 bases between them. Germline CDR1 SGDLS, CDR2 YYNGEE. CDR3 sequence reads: CASSSHSSGETQYF. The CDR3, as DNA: TGTGCCAGCAGCTCCCATTCCTCGGGGGAGACCCAGTACTTC.

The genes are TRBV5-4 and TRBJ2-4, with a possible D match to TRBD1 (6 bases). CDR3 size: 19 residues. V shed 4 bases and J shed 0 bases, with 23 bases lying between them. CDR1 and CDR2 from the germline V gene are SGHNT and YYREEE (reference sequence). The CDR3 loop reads CASSHEQGAKYLAKNIQYF. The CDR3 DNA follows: TGTGCCAGCAGCCACGAACAGGGAGCCAAATACTTAGCCAAAAACATTCAGTACTTC.

The CDR3 DNA reads as TGTGCCAGCAGCCCTAGGGGACAGGGTAGAGGAAAACTGTTTTTT. Protein product: CASSPRGQGRGKLFF. The chain has TRBV11-2 and TRBJ1-4, with 9 bases lining up with TRBD1. The CDR3 sequence is 15 residues long. Per the germline V gene, CDR1 is SGHAT and CDR2 is FQNNGV. The V segment lost 5 bases and the J segment 10 bases; nucleotides outside the gene matches: 11.

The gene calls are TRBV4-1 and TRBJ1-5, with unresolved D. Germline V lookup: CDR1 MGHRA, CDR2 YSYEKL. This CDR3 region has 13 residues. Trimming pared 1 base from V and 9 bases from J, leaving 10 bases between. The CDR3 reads CASSQVIPAPQHF. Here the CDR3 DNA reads TGCGCCAGCAGCCAAGTGATTCCGGCGCCCCAGCATTTT.

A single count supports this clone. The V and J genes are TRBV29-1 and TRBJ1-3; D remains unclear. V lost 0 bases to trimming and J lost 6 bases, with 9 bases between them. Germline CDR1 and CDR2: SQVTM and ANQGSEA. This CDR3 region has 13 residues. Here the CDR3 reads CSVEDVLVNTIYF. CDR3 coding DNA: TGCAGCGTTGAAGATGTTCTGGTAAACACCATATATTTT. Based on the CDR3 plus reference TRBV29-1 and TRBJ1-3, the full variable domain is SAVISQKPSRDICQRGTSLTIQCQVDSQVTMMFWYRQQPGQSLTLIATANQGSEATYESGFVIDKFPISRPNLTFSTLTVSNMSPEDSSIYLCSVEDVLVNTIYFGEGSWLTVV.

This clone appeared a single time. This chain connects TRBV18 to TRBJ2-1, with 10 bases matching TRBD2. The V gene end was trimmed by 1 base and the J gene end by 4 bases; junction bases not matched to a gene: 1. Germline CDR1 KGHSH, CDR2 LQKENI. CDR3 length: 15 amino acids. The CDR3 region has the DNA TGTGCCAGCTCACCACGGACTAGCGGTTACAATGAGCAGTTCTTC. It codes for CASSPRTSGYNEQFF.

In nucleotides, the CDR3 is TGTGCCTGGGACAGGGGAAGCACAGATACGCAGTATTTT. It codes for CAWDRGSTDTQYF. V and J are TRBV30 and TRBJ2-3; 8 bases map to TRBD1. This CDR3 contains 13 residues. V shed 5 bases and J 0 bases; nucleotides not matched to a gene: 1. Germline values: CDR1 GTSNPN, CDR2 SVGIG (reference sequence).

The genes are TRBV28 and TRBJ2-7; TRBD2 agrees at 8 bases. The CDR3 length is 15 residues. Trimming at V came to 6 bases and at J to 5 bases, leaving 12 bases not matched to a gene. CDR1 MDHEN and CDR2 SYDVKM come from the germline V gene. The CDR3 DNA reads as TGTGCCAGCAGACCCTTAGCGGCGGGGGGAAACGAGCAGTACTTC. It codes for CASRPLAAGGNEQYF.

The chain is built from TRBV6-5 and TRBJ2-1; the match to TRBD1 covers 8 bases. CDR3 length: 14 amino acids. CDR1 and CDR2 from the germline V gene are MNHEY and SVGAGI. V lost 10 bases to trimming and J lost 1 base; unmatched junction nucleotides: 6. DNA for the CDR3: TGTGCCACTCGACAGGGGTTGTCCTACAATGAGCAGTTCTTC. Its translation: CATRQGLSYNEQFF.

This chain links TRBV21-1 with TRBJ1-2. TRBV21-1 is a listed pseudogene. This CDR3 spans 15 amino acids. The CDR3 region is CASSKALFPNYGYTF. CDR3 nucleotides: TGTGCCAGCAGCAAAGCGCTTTTCCCGAACTATGGCTACACCTTC.

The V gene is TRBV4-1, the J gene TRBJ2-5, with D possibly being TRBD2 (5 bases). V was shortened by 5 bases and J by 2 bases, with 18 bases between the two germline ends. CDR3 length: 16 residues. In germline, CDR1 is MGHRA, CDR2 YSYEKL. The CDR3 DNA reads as TGCGCCAGCAGCTACACAACAACCCCGGGACAAGAGACCCAGTACTTC. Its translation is CASSYTTTPGQETQYF.

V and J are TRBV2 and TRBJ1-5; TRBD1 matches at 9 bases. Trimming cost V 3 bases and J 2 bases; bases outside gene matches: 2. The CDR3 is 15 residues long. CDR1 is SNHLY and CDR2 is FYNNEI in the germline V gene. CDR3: CASSDGDRGNQPQHF. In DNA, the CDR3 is TGTGCCAGCAGTGACGGGGACAGGGGCAATCAGCCCCAGCATTTT.

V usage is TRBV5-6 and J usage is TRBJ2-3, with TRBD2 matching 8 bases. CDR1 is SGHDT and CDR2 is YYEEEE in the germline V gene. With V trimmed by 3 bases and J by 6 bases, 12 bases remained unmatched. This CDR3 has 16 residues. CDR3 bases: TGTGCCAGCAGCTCCCCCCGGACTAGCTCGGCGGATACGCAGTATTTT. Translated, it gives CASSSPRTSSADTQYF.

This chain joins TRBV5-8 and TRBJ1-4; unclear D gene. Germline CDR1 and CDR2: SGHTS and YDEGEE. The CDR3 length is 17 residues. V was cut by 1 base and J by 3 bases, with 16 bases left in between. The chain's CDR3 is CASSLRGSRWANEKLFF. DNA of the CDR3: TGTGCCAGCAGCTTGCGGGGTTCGAGGTGGGCTAATGAAAAACTGTTTTTT.

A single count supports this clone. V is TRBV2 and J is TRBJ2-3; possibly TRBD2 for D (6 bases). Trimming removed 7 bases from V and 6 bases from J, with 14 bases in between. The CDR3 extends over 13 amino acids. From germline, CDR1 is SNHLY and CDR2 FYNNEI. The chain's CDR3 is CASNPRRGDTQYF. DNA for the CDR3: TGTGCCAGCAATCCCAGACGGGGGGATACGCAGTATTTT.

This chain's CDR3 is CASSQDGRVGSIAFF. CDR3 DNA: TGTGCCAGCAGCCAAGATGGTCGTGTGGGGAGTATAGCTTTCTTT. The chain couples TRBV4-2 to TRBJ1-1; unclear D gene. The CDR3 has 15 residues. Deletions cut 0 bases from V and 10 bases from J, with 18 bases between. CDR1 and CDR2 (germline): LGHNA, YNFKEQ.

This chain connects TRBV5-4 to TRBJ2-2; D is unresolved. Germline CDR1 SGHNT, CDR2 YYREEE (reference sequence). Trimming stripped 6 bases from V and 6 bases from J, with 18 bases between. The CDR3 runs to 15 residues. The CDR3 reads CASTLASQTPGELFF. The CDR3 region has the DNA TGTGCCAGCACCCTCGCGTCCCAAACCCCCGGGGAGCTGTTTTTT. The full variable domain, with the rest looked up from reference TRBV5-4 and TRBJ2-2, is ETGVTQSPTHLIKTRGQQVTLRCSSQSGHNTVSWYQQALGQGPQFIFQYYREEENGRGNFPPRFSGLQFPNYSSELNVNALELDDSALYLCASTLASQTPGELFFGEGSRLTVL.

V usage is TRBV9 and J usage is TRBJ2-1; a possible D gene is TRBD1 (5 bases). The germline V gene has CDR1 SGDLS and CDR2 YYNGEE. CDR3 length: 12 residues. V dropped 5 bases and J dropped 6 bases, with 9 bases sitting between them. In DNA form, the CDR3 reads TGTGCCAGCAGGGGGCCCGCCAATGAGCAGTTCTTC. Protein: CASRGPANEQFF.

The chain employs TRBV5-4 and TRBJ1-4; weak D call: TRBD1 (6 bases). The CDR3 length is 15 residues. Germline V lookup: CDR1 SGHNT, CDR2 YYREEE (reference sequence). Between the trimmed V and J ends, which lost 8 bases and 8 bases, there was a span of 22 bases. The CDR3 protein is CASWSGGHTPEKLFF. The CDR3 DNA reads TGTGCCAGTTGGTCGGGGGGCCACACACCCGAAAAACTGTTTTTT.

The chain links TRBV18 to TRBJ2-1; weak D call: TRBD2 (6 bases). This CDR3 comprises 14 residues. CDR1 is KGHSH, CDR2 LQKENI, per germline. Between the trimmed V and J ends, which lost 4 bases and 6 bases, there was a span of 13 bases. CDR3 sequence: CASSLDSSANEQFF. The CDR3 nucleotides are TGTGCCAGCTCACTGGACTCTAGCGCCAATGAGCAGTTCTTC.

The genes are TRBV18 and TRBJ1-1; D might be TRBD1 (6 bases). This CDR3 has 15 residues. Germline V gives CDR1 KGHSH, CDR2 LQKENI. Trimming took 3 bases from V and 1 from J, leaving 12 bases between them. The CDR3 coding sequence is TGTGCCAGCTCACCGCTGACAGGATCGAACACTGAAGCTTTCTTT. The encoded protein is CASSPLTGSNTEAFF.